These 16 T cell receptor beta chains originate from one sample sequenced in a study of control samples from healthy donors and cancer patients. Clones were sequenced by immunoSEQ multiplex PCR, and TCRdb holds only the in-frame ones, with some missing. This table has 100,000 to 150,000 clones, around 87% appearing once. The sample comprised blood. These receptors were collected from a man aged 55-75 years in good health.

V is TRBV18 and J is TRBJ2-3; TRBD1 is a possible D gene (5 bases). The CDR3 runs 13 residues. Looked up from germline, CDR1 is KGHSH and CDR2 is LQKENI. V dropped 6 bases and J dropped 4 bases, with 11 bases sitting between them. The CDR3 spells CASSITRADTQYF. The CDR3 DNA reads TGTGCCAGCTCTATCACCAGGGCAGATACGCAGTATTTT.

V and J are TRBV5-4 and TRBJ1-1; 7 nucleotides line up with TRBD1. V trimming: 4 bases; J trimming: 2 bases; junction bases outside the gene matches: 5. Per the germline V gene, CDR1 is SGHNT and CDR2 is YYREEE (reference sequence). This CDR3 has 14 residues. CDR3 in amino acids: CASSLRGPNTEAFF. In nucleotides, the CDR3 is TGTGCCAGCAGCCTGAGGGGGCCTAACACTGAAGCTTTCTTT.

The chain links TRBV5-1 to TRBJ2-7; D unresolved. V lost 0 bases, J lost 3 bases, and 16 bases lay in between. The CDR3 runs to 16 residues. Germline CDR1 reads SGHRS; CDR2 reads YFSETQ. CDR3 coding DNA: TGCGCCAGCAGCTTGGCCACGACGGCGGTGGACTACGAGCAGTACTTC. Translation: CASSLATTAVDYEQYF. Using reference TRBV5-1 and TRBJ2-7 for the parts outside the CDR3, the full variable domain is KAGVTQTPRYLIKTRGQQVTLSCSPISGHRSVSWYQQTPGQGLQFLFEYFSETQRNKGNFPGRFSGRQFSNSRSEMNVSTLELGDSALYLCASSLATTAVDYEQYFGPGTRLTVT.

This clone was found a few times. This sequence joins TRBV7-8 and TRBJ1-3; D is ambiguous. Germline loops: CDR1 SGHVS, CDR2 FQNEAQ. The CDR3 runs to 14 residues. V was shortened by 2 bases and J by 0 bases, with 5 bases between the two germline ends. The CDR3, as DNA: TGTGCCAGCAGCTTACCGGCCTCTGGAAACACCATATATTTT. Amino acids: CASSLPASGNTIYF.

The chain recombines TRBV9 with TRBJ2-7, with a tentative D call TRBD1 (6 bases). Germline loops: CDR1 SGDLS, CDR2 YYNGEE. There are 14 residues in the CDR3. Between the trimmed V and J ends, which lost 4 bases and 3 bases, there was a span of 14 bases. The DNA of the CDR3 is TGTGCCAGCAGCTCCTGGGCAGGGGACTACGAGCAGTACTTC. Protein sequence: CASSSWAGDYEQYF.

This sequence joins TRBV27 and TRBJ2-7; 9 bases are shared with TRBD2. CDR3 length: 13 amino acids. Germline-derived CDR1 and CDR2 are MNHEY and SMNVEV (reference sequence). V was clipped by 6 bases and J by 3 bases; unmatched bases: 3. In nucleotides, the CDR3 is TGTGCCAGCAGGCGACTAGCGGACTACGAGCAGTACTTC. It translates to CASRRLADYEQYF.

This chain joins TRBV28 and TRBJ2-7; D is unresolved. The CDR3 has 13 residues. Germline V gene lookup returns CDR1 MDHEN and CDR2 SYDVKM. Trimming pared 4 bases from V and 5 bases from J, leaving 12 bases between. This chain's CDR3 is CASSYEIKNEQYF. The CDR3, as DNA: TGTGCCAGCAGTTATGAGATCAAAAACGAGCAGTACTTC.

The chain joins TRBV4-3 to TRBJ2-3, with 9 positions matching TRBD2. Trimming at V came to 0 bases and at J to 4 bases, leaving 8 bases not matched to a gene. The CDR3 extends over 17 amino acids. Germline lookup yields CDR1 LGHNA and CDR2 YSLEER. The CDR3 DNA sequence: TGCGCCAGCAGCCAAGATGTTGCGGGGGGGCCGCCAGATACGCAGTATTTT. Its protein product is CASSQDVAGGPPDTQYF.

The CDR3 spells CASELDRGPYGYTF. The CDR3 coding sequence is TGTGCCAGCGAGTTGGACAGGGGACCCTATGGCTACACCTTC. This sequence joins TRBV6-4 and TRBJ1-2; the match to TRBD1 covers 9 bases. There are 14 residues in the CDR3. Unmatched junction bases numbered 8, after V lost 8 bases and J lost 4 bases. CDR1 MRHNA and CDR2 SNTAGT come from the germline V gene.

The chain employs TRBV6-5 and TRBJ2-7, with D perhaps given as TRBD1 or TRBD2 (5 bases each). Trimming took off 0 bases at V and 8 bases at J, with 11 bases between the two ends. In germline, CDR1 is MNHEY, CDR2 SVGAGI. The CDR3 spans 13 residues. The CDR3 DNA reads as TGTGCCAGCAGTTACTCGACGGGGCTGAAGCAGTACTTC. Translated: CASSYSTGLKQYF.

The chain links TRBV4-3 to TRBJ1-6; D is perhaps TRBD1 (5 bases). The V end was cut by 2 bases, the J end by 7 bases, with 12 bases between. The CDR3 totals 15 residues. The germline CDR1 and CDR2 sequences are LGHNA and YSLEER. The CDR3 DNA sequence: TGCGCCAGCAGCCAACAAACTGGGGGGAATTCACCCCTCCACTTT. This sequence encodes CASSQQTGGNSPLHF.

The chain is built from TRBV7-3 and TRBJ2-5; possibly TRBD1 or TRBD2 for D (6 bases each). CDR3 length equals 15 residues. The ends were cut back, 5 bases at V and 6 bases at J, with 19 bases in the middle. The germline V gene has CDR1 SGHTA and CDR2 FQGTGA. The CDR3 DNA reads TGTGCCAGCAGCCGGGGGCATACCCCGGGGCAGACCCAGTACTTC. Translation: CASSRGHTPGQTQYF.

This rearrangement joins TRBV6-5 to TRBJ1-6; D unclear. V shed 0 bases and J shed 7 bases, with 13 bases lying between them. The germline CDR1 and CDR2 sequences are MNHEY and SVGAGI. The CDR3 spans 16 residues. Here the CDR3 reads CASSYSRWSANSPLHF. The CDR3 DNA reads as TGTGCCAGCAGTTACTCCCGGTGGTCCGCAAATTCACCCCTCCACTTT.

The rearrangement joins TRBV7-2 to TRBJ1-6, with D unresolved. The CDR3 is 13 amino acids. From germline, CDR1 is SGHTA and CDR2 FQGNSA. V was pared by 4 bases and J by 9 bases, with 10 bases between. CDR3: CASSSQGPSPLHF. DNA of the CDR3: TGTGCCAGCAGCTCCCAAGGTCCTTCACCCCTCCACTTT.

The chain employs TRBV10-3 and TRBJ1-5; D call uncertain. Trimming removed 3 bases at V and 3 bases at J, with 9 bases between. CDR3 size: 14 residues. The germline V gene encodes CDR1 ENHRY and CDR2 SYGVKD. CDR3 sequence: CAISEEPVNQPQHF. CDR3 in DNA: TGTGCCATCAGTGAAGAACCCGTCAATCAGCCCCAGCATTTT.

The chain joins TRBV28 to TRBJ2-3, with D unclear. The germline V and J ends were trimmed by 2 bases and 3 bases, with 9 bases remaining between them. The CDR3 is made up of 14 amino acids. Germline V gene sequence: CDR1 MDHEN, CDR2 SYDVKM. The CDR3 is CASSLGLGTDTQYF. In DNA form, the CDR3 reads TGTGCCAGCAGTTTAGGGCTGGGGACAGATACGCAGTATTTT.